This entry is about one TCR beta chain. Original analysis: Reference gene primer amplification yielded estimated nucleated cell counts. The assay was immunoSEQ multiplex PCR, and TCRdb's table has in-frame clones only and misses some. That table supplies the V and J calls and clone size; D and trimming were determined from the DNA. The sample has about 100,000 clones, less than 90% seen once. This record comes from a study of blood T cell repertoires in COVID-19. Study overall: Samples representing acute and convalescent COVID-19 were sourced from the United States, Italy and Spain.

Germline values: CDR1 SGHVS, CDR2 FQNEAQ. V was shortened by 2 bases and J by 5 bases, with 6 bases between the two germline ends. The CDR3 has 13 amino acids. The origin of this receptor is an elderly man with acute or convalescent COVID-19. This chain connects TRBV7-8 to TRBJ2-2; D gene uncertain. Sequenced sample: peripheral blood. The CDR3 coding sequence is TGTGCCAGCAGCTTACTCCGGACCGGGGAGCTGTTTTTT. This sequence encodes CASSLLRTGELFF.